The 17 T cell receptor beta chains in this list originate from one sample, sequenced in a study of beta chain features in type 1 diabetes. As every portion of the isolated RNA was reverse transcribed, the sequencing read expressed TCRB transcripts. The repertoire was sequenced with immunoSEQ multiplex PCR; TCRdb's copy has only in-frame clones and lacks some. This sample has some 500,000 clones; about an eighth occur once, and the top ten carry roughly 0.046%. The material sequenced was naive CD4+ T cells from blood. The origin of the receptors is a woman aged 18 to 35 in good health.

The chain uses TRBV14 and TRBJ2-1; no reliable D call. Per the germline V gene, CDR1 is SGHDN and CDR2 is FVKESK. The CDR3 has 11 amino acids. Trimming cost V 5 bases and J 8 bases, with 7 bases left between them. The CDR3 DNA is TGTGCCAGCAGCGGTGTTGATGAGCAGTTCTTC. It codes for CASSGVDEQFF.

The V call is TRBV28, the J call TRBJ2-3, with D possibly being TRBD1 (6 bases). This CDR3 spans 14 amino acids. Trimming shortened V by 4 bases and J by 2 bases, and 10 bases separated the two germline ends. Germline CDR1 is MDHEN and CDR2 is SYDVKM. The CDR3 DNA is TGTGCCAGCAGTTCACAGGGATTCACAGATACGCAGTATTTT. Protein sequence: CASSSQGFTDTQYF.

V gene TRBV27 combines with J gene TRBJ2-3, with D possibly TRBD1 on 5 matching bases. The germline V gene has CDR1 MNHEY and CDR2 SMNVEV (reference sequence). The CDR3 spans 18 residues. The V end was cut by 5 bases, the J end by 2 bases, with 23 bases between. The CDR3 DNA sequence: TGTGCCAGCAGTCCCATCCTGGTTGACAGTCCGGACACAGATACGCAGTATTTT. Protein: CASSPILVDSPDTDTQYF.

The chain combines TRBV7-2 with TRBJ1-5; a possible D gene is TRBD1 (5 bases). From germline, CDR1 is SGHTA and CDR2 FQGNSA. The length of the CDR3 is 15 residues. Between the trimmed V and J ends, which lost 1 base and 5 bases, there was a span of 12 bases. CDR3 in amino acids: CASSLVGGSDQPQHF. The CDR3 DNA reads TGTGCCAGCAGCTTAGTGGGGGGTTCAGATCAGCCCCAGCATTTT.

This clone was seen a handful of times. The chain links TRBV10-3 to TRBJ1-1, with a tentative D call TRBD1 (6 bases). CDR1 ENHRY and CDR2 SYGVKD come from the germline V gene. Trimming took 4 bases from V and 4 from J, leaving 10 bases between them. The CDR3 runs to 13 residues. CDR3 amino acids: CAISGTGFTEAFF. Written as DNA, the CDR3 is TGTGCCATCAGTGGAACAGGGTTCACTGAAGCTTTCTTT.

This clone was counted between two and nine times. The rearrangement uses TRBV29-1 and TRBJ1-1; the D is unclear. V was trimmed by 3 bases and J by 6 bases, leaving 14 bases between them. Germline CDR1 and CDR2: SQVTM and ANQGSEA. This CDR3 region has 13 residues. The CDR3 is CSVEAQIGAEAFF. As DNA, the CDR3 is TGCAGCGTTGAGGCGCAGATCGGCGCTGAAGCTTTCTTT.

The chain carries TRBV7-9 and TRBJ2-7; TRBD1 aligns across 7 bases. Germline V CDR1 and CDR2: SEHNR, FQNEAQ (reference sequence). The V gene end was trimmed by 5 bases and the J gene end by 3 bases; junction bases not matched to a gene: 13. The CDR3 totals 16 residues. CDR3: CASSPFTGESFYEQYF. CDR3 nucleotides: TGTGCCAGCAGCCCCTTCACAGGGGAATCCTTCTACGAGCAGTACTTC.

V usage is TRBV5-4 and J usage is TRBJ1-1, with 9 bases that match TRBD1. This CDR3 is built from 14 residues. From germline, CDR1 is SGHNT and CDR2 YYREEE (reference sequence). V shed 7 bases, J shed 5 bases, and the junction held 9 bases outside the gene matches. In DNA form, the CDR3 reads TGTGCCAGCGGCACGACAGGGGGGATGACTGAAGCTTTCTTT. Protein: CASGTTGGMTEAFF.

This chain uses TRBV5-1 with TRBJ2-5; TRBD2 matches 8 bases. The CDR3 extends over 18 amino acids. Germline lookup yields CDR1 SGHRS and CDR2 YFSETQ. J gave up 2 bases and V 7 bases, and 19 bases lay outside the gene matches. For the CDR3, the DNA is TGCGCCAGCTTGAGCGGTCTTCGGGGGGGCTCAGGGCAAGAGACCCAGTACTTC. Protein: CASLSGLRGGSGQETQYF.

This clone came up a few times. V gene TRBV15 combines with J gene TRBJ2-1; D assignment may be TRBD1 or TRBD2 (7 bases each). This CDR3 is 16 amino acids long. CDR1 is LNHNV and CDR2 is YYDKDF in the germline V gene (reference sequence). V shed 3 bases and J shed 4 bases, with 16 bases lying between them. The CDR3 nucleotides are TGTGCCACCAGCAGGGAACGACAGGGAGGGTACAATGAGCAGTTCTTC. This translates into CATSRERQGGYNEQFF.

This clone was recorded a few times. J is TRBJ2-3 and V is TRBV29-1; 7 nucleotides agree with TRBD1. This CDR3 contains 13 residues. V lost 6 bases and J lost 3; bases outside the gene matches: 6. Germline loops: CDR1 SQVTM, CDR2 ANQGSEA. CDR3 DNA: TGCAGCGTCTCCAGACAGGGAACAGATACGCAGTATTTT. Its translation: CSVSRQGTDTQYF.

This clone appeared many times. The chain combines TRBV25-1 with TRBJ2-5, with 11 bases identical to TRBD1. Germline CDR1 MGHDK, CDR2 SYGVNS. CDR3 length equals 15 residues. After removal of 4 bases from V and 3 bases from J, the junction contained 4 bases not matched to a gene. CDR3 DNA: TGTGCCAGCAGTGCGTCGGGACAGGGGGAAGAGACCCAGTACTTC. This sequence encodes CASSASGQGEETQYF.

The chain recombines TRBV11-2 with TRBJ2-5, with D perhaps matching TRBD2 (5 bases). Germline V gene data show CDR1 as SGHAT and CDR2 as FQNNGV. The CDR3 runs 14 residues. Trimming left V 1 base short and J 2 bases short, with 8 bases between. The chain's CDR3 is CASSLGPGQETQYF. The CDR3 coding sequence is TGTGCCAGCAGCTTAGGTCCGGGGCAAGAGACCCAGTACTTC.

This clone came up a few times. The chain recombines TRBV5-4 with TRBJ2-2; D ambiguous. The V end was cut by 1 base, the J end by 6 bases, with 7 bases between. Germline CDR1 reads SGHNT; CDR2 reads YYREEE (reference sequence). The length of the CDR3 is 13 residues. The CDR3 region has the DNA TGTGCCAGCAGCTTGTCCCTCTCCGGGGAGCTGTTTTTT. Protein: CASSLSLSGELFF.

In this sample, this clone turned up a few times. V and J are TRBV18 and TRBJ2-3; D may be TRBD1 (6 bases). Germline assignment: CDR1 KGHSH and CDR2 LQKENI. This CDR3 is 13 amino acids long. Trimming took 6 bases from V and 2 from J, leaving 9 bases between them. The CDR3 reads CASSGQFTDTQYF. The CDR3 DNA reads TGTGCCAGCTCCGGACAGTTCACAGATACGCAGTATTTT.

The chain recombines TRBV5-1 with TRBJ2-1; the match to TRBD2 covers 9 bases. Germline-derived CDR1 and CDR2 are SGHRS and YFSETQ. Germline trimming cut 4 bases from V and 5 bases from J; bases unmatched to any gene: 7. CDR3 length equals 15 residues. The CDR3 DNA reads as TGCGCCAGCAGCAACCTAGCGGGACGGAACAATGAGCAGTTCTTC. Its translation: CASSNLAGRNNEQFF.

This clone was counted only a few times. The chain employs TRBV2 and TRBJ2-5; D ambiguous. The germline gives CDR1 SNHLY, CDR2 FYNNEI. The CDR3 contains 14 residues. Deletions cut 6 bases from V and 5 bases from J, with 16 bases between. The CDR3 protein is CASSAGRNPETQYF. The CDR3 bases are TGTGCCAGCAGCGCTGGGCGAAATCCCGAGACCCAGTACTTC.